A selection of T cell receptor beta chains follows, all from one sample in a study of radiotherapy plus CTLA-4 blockade in lung cancer. Profiled with immunoSEQ multiplex PCR; TCRdb holds only in-frame clones, not every one. Among about 60,000 clones, over 80% were seen once, and the ten largest hold 3.5% to 5%. Here the sequenced sample was peripheral blood, taken from a patient treated with radiotherapy plus ipilimumab. The origin of the receptors is a human donor with non-small cell lung cancer who had a partial response to radiotherapy plus ipilimumab. The CDR3 runs from the conserved cysteine through the conserved F or W. A D gene is named only where the DNA matches it firmly. Rows may omit the clone size; those that give it use once, few, many or a size class.

d_gene | j_gene | v_gene | abundance | CDR3aa | CDR3nt
TRBD2 | TRBJ2-1 | TRBV5-1 | - | CASSLGTSGFGNEQFF | TGCGCCAGCAGCCTGGGGACTAGCGGTTTCGGGAATGAGCAGTTCTTC
TRBD1 | TRBJ1-1 | TRBV15 | once | CATSRDRATEAFF | TGTGCCACCAGCCGGGACAGGGCCACTGAAGCTTTCTTT
TRBD2 | TRBJ2-2 | TRBV2 | - | CASRVTSAITGELFF | TGTGCCAGCAGGGTCACTAGCGCTATAACCGGGGAGCTGTTTTTT
- | TRBJ1-1 | TRBV4-1 | - | CASSQDRGQATEAFF | TGCGCCAGCAGCCAAGATAGGGGTCAAGCGACTGAAGCTTTCTTT
- | TRBJ1-4 | TRBV9 | - | CASSVVPGVGEKLFF | TGTGCCAGCAGCGTGGTCCCGGGGGTTGGTGAAAAACTGTTTTTT
TRBD1 | TRBJ1-5 | TRBV5-8 | - | CASSLGVGTDTSPQHF | TGTGCCAGCAGCTTGGGGGTCGGGACAGATACGTCGCCCCAGCATTTT
- | TRBJ1-1 | TRBV28 | - | CASSSRIGQNTEAFF | TGTGCCAGCAGTTCCCGGATCGGACAGAACACTGAAGCTTTCTTT
- | TRBJ1-4 | TRBV28 | - | CASTGGGINEKLFF | TGTGCCAGCACCGGCGGGGGGATTAATGAAAAACTGTTTTTT
TRBD2 | TRBJ2-1 | TRBV27 | - | CASSPGSGRPFF | TGTGCCAGCAGTCCGGGTAGCGGGAGACCGTTCTTC
- | TRBJ1-1 | TRBV7-2 | - | CASARYAEAFF | TGTGCCAGCGCCAGATACGCTGAAGCTTTCTTT
- | TRBJ2-7 | TRBV20-1 | - | CSASDSREQYF | TGCAGTGCCTCGGACAGTCGCGAGCAGTACTTC
- | TRBJ2-1 | TRBV5-6 | - | CASSLASSDNEQFF | TGTGCCAGCAGCTTGGCTAGTAGTGACAATGAGCAGTTCTTC
- | TRBJ1-5 | TRBV19 | - | CASKRGGNQPQHF | TGTGCCAGTAAACGGGGGGGGAATCAGCCCCAGCATTTT